Following are 32 T cell receptor beta chains from one sample sequenced in a study of blood T cell repertoires in COVID-19. Generated by immunoSEQ multiplex PCR, the TCRdb table keeps only in-frame clones and is missing some. The data contain about 200,000 clones, more than 70% of them singletons. Sequenced input: peripheral blood. The receptors shown here come from a man aged 50-60 years with COVID-19, enrolled during active disease.

V usage is TRBV9 and J usage is TRBJ2-2; D not certain. The CDR3 length is 12 residues. V was pared by 0 bases and J by 5 bases, with 2 bases between. Germline V gene sequence: CDR1 SGDLS, CDR2 YYNGEE. Written as DNA, the CDR3 is TGTGCCAGCAGCGTAGCTACCGGGGAGCTGTTTTTT. Translation gives CASSVATGELFF.

V is TRBV28 and J is TRBJ2-7; tentative D call: TRBD1 (7 bases). V was cut by 7 bases and J by 3 bases, with 13 bases left in between. The CDR3 has 13 residues. Germline V gene lookup returns CDR1 MDHEN and CDR2 SYDVKM. This CDR3 is CASKAGGLYEQYF. The CDR3, as DNA: TGTGCCAGCAAGGCAGGGGGACTCTACGAGCAGTACTTC.

This chain joins TRBV12-3 or TRBV12-4 and TRBJ1-1; weak D call: TRBD1 (5 bases). V was trimmed by 3 bases and J by 7 bases, leaving 12 bases between them. CDR3 size: 13 residues. The CDR3 region is CASSLLGGGEAFF. The CDR3 coding sequence is TGTGCCAGCAGTTTGCTGGGGGGTGGTGAAGCTTTCTTT.

The V gene is TRBV28, the J gene TRBJ1-2; 11 bases line up with TRBD1. The CDR3 runs to 17 residues. J gave up 4 bases and V 2 bases, and 9 bases lay outside the gene matches. Germline V gene sequence: CDR1 MDHEN, CDR2 SYDVKM. CDR3 region: CASSLTGQGAFSYGYTF. CDR3 nucleotide sequence: TGTGCCAGCAGTTTAACCGGACAGGGGGCATTTAGCTATGGCTACACCTTC.

This chain uses TRBV3-1 (or the pseudogene TRBV3-2) with TRBJ1-1, with a possible D match to TRBD1 (5 bases). This CDR3 has 14 amino acids. V shed 2 bases and J shed 3 bases, with 10 bases lying between them. From germline, CDR1 is LGHDT and CDR2 YNNKEL (reference sequence). The DNA of the CDR3 is TGTGCCAGCAGCCAACAGGGTGGGGACACTGAAGCTTTCTTT. Its protein product is CASSQQGGDTEAFF.

The V gene is TRBV6-5, the J gene TRBJ1-6; D call uncertain. V gave up 6 bases and J gave up 10 bases, with 16 bases separating them. The CDR3 totals 14 residues. Germline V gene sequence: CDR1 MNHEY, CDR2 SVGAGI. The CDR3 reads CASRSSGLGSPLHF. The CDR3 DNA sequence: TGTGCCAGCAGATCGTCAGGCCTTGGGTCACCCCTCCACTTT.

The chain couples TRBV6-5 to TRBJ1-2, with no clear D. Trimming cost V 2 bases and J 2 bases, with 9 bases left between them. Germline values: CDR1 MNHEY, CDR2 SVGAGI. The CDR3 contains 14 residues. As DNA, the CDR3 is TGTGCCAGCAGTTACGCGGGGAGGAACTATGGCTACACCTTC. Translating it yields CASSYAGRNYGYTF.

The chain combines TRBV5-1 with TRBJ2-5; TRBD2 matches 11 bases. The CDR3 runs 15 residues. Germline V gene data show CDR1 as SGHRS and CDR2 as YFSETQ. Unmatched junction bases numbered 3, after V lost 4 bases and J lost 1 base. CDR3 bases: TGCGCCAGCAGCGTCCTAGCGGGGGGCCAAGAGACCCAGTACTTC. Translating it yields CASSVLAGGQETQYF.

The chain couples TRBV3-1 (or the pseudogene TRBV3-2) to TRBJ1-2; D is possibly TRBD1 (6 bases). Germline assignment: CDR1 LGHDT and CDR2 YNNKEL (reference sequence). The V gene lost 4 bases and the J gene lost 4 bases, with 10 bases spanning the gap. The CDR3 consists of 13 residues. For the CDR3, the DNA is TGTGCCAGCAGCCGAGGGACATCCTATGGCTACACCTTC. Protein product: CASSRGTSYGYTF.

This chain joins TRBV25-1 and TRBJ1-2; weak D call: TRBD1 (6 bases). The V gene lost 2 bases and the J gene lost 4 bases, with 11 bases spanning the gap. Looked up from germline, CDR1 is MGHDK and CDR2 is SYGVNS. This CDR3 is built from 14 residues. CDR3 nucleotides: TGTGCCAGCAGTGAACCAGGGGAAGTCTATGGCTACACCTTC. Protein: CASSEPGEVYGYTF.

This chain joins TRBV5-1 and TRBJ2-1; 7 nucleotides match TRBD2. V lost 0 bases and J lost 3; bases outside the gene matches: 6. From germline, CDR1 is SGHRS and CDR2 YFSETQ. This CDR3 has 16 residues. The CDR3 coding sequence is TGCGCCAGCAGCTTGGGGACTAGTCCTTTCTACAATGAGCAGTTCTTC. Protein: CASSLGTSPFYNEQFF.

Written as DNA, the CDR3 is TGTGCAAGTCGCTTGGGGCGGGGTGGCTACACCTTC. Translated, it gives CASRLGRGGYTF. V usage is TRBV12-2 and J usage is TRBJ1-2. TRBV12-2 represents a pseudogene. CDR3 size: 12 residues.

This sequence joins TRBV28 and TRBJ2-7; perhaps TRBD1 as D (6 bases). This CDR3 region has 14 residues. V lost 4 bases to trimming and J lost 3 bases, with 13 bases between them. Germline assignment: CDR1 MDHEN and CDR2 SYDVKM. In DNA, the CDR3 is TGTGCCAGCAGTTCCCCGGGACACCACTACGAGCAGTACTTC. Protein product: CASSSPGHHYEQYF. Full variable domain (missing parts from reference TRBV28 and TRBJ2-7): DVKVTQSSRYLVKRTGEKVFLECVQDMDHENMFWYRQDPGLGLRLIYFSYDVKMKEKGDIPEGYSVSREKKERFSLILESASTNQTSMYLCASSSPGHHYEQYFGPGTRLTVT.

This sequence joins TRBV2 and TRBJ1-1, with 7 bases lining up with TRBD1. This CDR3 is 15 amino acids long. Looked up from germline, CDR1 is SNHLY and CDR2 is FYNNEI. V lost 5 bases and J lost 0; bases outside the gene matches: 6. The CDR3 sequence is CASSNRGGVNTEAFF. DNA of the CDR3: TGTGCCAGCAGTAACAGGGGTGGCGTGAACACTGAAGCTTTCTTT. Supplemented by reference TRBV2 and TRBJ1-1, the full variable domain reads EPEVTQTPSHQVTQMGQEVILRCVPISNHLYFYWYRQILGQKVEFLVSFYNNEISEKSEIFDDQFSVERPDGSNFTLKIRSTKLEDSAMYFCASSNRGGVNTEAFFGQGTRLTVV.

The chain links TRBV7-9 to TRBJ1-2; D perhaps matches TRBD1 (6 bases). The germline CDR1 and CDR2 sequences are SEHNR and FQNEAQ (reference sequence). V was pared by 5 bases and J by 3 bases, with 25 bases between. The CDR3 contains 18 residues. The CDR3: CASSQILTGRLDYYGYTF. CDR3 bases: TGTGCCAGCAGCCAAATACTGACAGGCCGTCTTGATTACTATGGCTACACCTTC. Drawing the rest from reference TRBV7-9 and TRBJ1-2, the complete variable domain is DTGVSQNPRHKITKRGQNVTFRCDPISEHNRLYWYRQTLGQGPEFLTYFQNEAQLEKSRLLSDRFSAERPKGSFSTLEIQRTEQGDSAMYLCASSQILTGRLDYYGYTFGSGTRLTVV.

V gene TRBV19 combines with J gene TRBJ2-1; 12 bases align to TRBD2. Unmatched junction bases numbered 8, after V lost 2 bases and J lost 0 bases. The CDR3 is made up of 19 amino acids. Looked up from germline, CDR1 is LNHDA and CDR2 is SQIVND (reference sequence). The CDR3 DNA reads TGTGCCAGTAGTATAAGACCCGGGACTAGCGGGCTCTCCTACAATGAGCAGTTCTTC. As protein: CASSIRPGTSGLSYNEQFF.

This chain links TRBV19 with TRBJ2-3; 9 positions match TRBD2. V trimming: 1 base; J trimming: 2 bases; junction bases outside the gene matches: 4. CDR3 length equals 16 residues. Germline CDR1 and CDR2: LNHDA and SQIVND (reference sequence). CDR3 nucleotide sequence: TGTGCCAGTAGTATAGCTGCGGGGGGGAACACAGATACGCAGTATTTT. Amino acid sequence: CASSIAAGGNTDTQYF.

The chain links TRBV10-3 to TRBJ1-1; D ambiguous. This CDR3 has 13 residues. The germline V gene encodes CDR1 ENHRY and CDR2 SYGVKD. With 7 bases removed from V and 2 bases from J, the gap between germline ends came to 11 bases. This CDR3 reads CAITFRGNTEAFF. The CDR3 DNA is TGTGCCATCACATTCCGGGGAAACACTGAAGCTTTCTTT.

The chain has TRBV2 and TRBJ2-7; TRBD1 matches at 8 bases. The CDR3 extends over 14 amino acids. V trimming: 5 bases; J trimming: 1 base; junction bases outside the gene matches: 4. Germline CDR1 is SNHLY and CDR2 is FYNNEI. CDR3 DNA: TGTGCCAGCAGTTGGACAGGGAGTTCCTACGAGCAGTACTTC. As protein: CASSWTGSSYEQYF.

The genes are TRBV5-6 and TRBJ1-2; D might be TRBD1 (6 bases). CDR1 is SGHDT and CDR2 is YYEEEE in the germline V gene. This CDR3 is 15 amino acids long. The ends were cut back, 4 bases at V and 4 bases at J, with 17 bases in the middle. CDR3 nucleotides: TGTGCCAGCAGCCGGGGCCGGACAGTGGGCTATGGCTACACCTTC. It is translated as CASSRGRTVGYGYTF.

J is TRBJ2-2 and V is TRBV30; TRBD2 aligns across 13 bases. The CDR3 sequence is 19 residues long. Per the germline V gene, CDR1 is GTSNPN and CDR2 is SVGIG (reference sequence). V dropped 0 bases and J dropped 0; count of bases not matched to a gene: 7. The CDR3 sequence: CAWSVVRLAGGTNTGELFF. CDR3 in DNA: TGTGCCTGGAGTGTAGTAAGACTAGCGGGGGGTACGAACACCGGGGAGCTGTTTTTT.

The rearrangement links TRBV27 to TRBJ1-1, with D possibly TRBD1 on 5 matching bases. This CDR3 region has 14 residues. V gave up 6 bases and J gave up 6 bases, with 17 bases separating them. Germline assignment: CDR1 MNHEY and CDR2 SMNVEV (reference sequence). The DNA of the CDR3 is TGTGCCAGCAGGCCGCATGGGGCAAACGCTGAAGCTTTCTTT. Translating it yields CASRPHGANAEAFF.

V usage is TRBV27 and J usage is TRBJ1-5; no definite D call. V was trimmed by 6 bases and J by 2 bases, leaving 11 bases between them. This CDR3 has 14 amino acids. Germline-derived CDR1 and CDR2 are MNHEY and SMNVEV (reference sequence). CDR3: CASSRNRGNQPQHF. The CDR3, as DNA: TGTGCCAGCAGCCGAAACAGAGGCAATCAGCCCCAGCATTTT.

The chain carries TRBV18 and TRBJ2-1; 9 bases match TRBD2. J gave up 5 bases and V 6 bases, and 8 bases lay outside the gene matches. This CDR3 comprises 15 residues. The V gene's germline CDR1 is KGHSH and CDR2 LQKENI. The CDR3 bases are TGTGCCAGCTCTCTAGCGGGGTCTGGGGACAATGAGCAGTTCTTC. Protein sequence: CASSLAGSGDNEQFF.

The chain joins TRBV6-1 to TRBJ2-7; unclear D gene. CDR1 is MNHNS and CDR2 is SASEGT in the germline V gene. V lost 1 base and J 4 bases, leaving 8 bases between the germline ends. The CDR3 spans 13 residues. CDR3 residues: CASSEVMQYEQYF. For the CDR3, the DNA is TGTGCCAGCAGTGAAGTTATGCAGTACGAGCAGTACTTC.

This chain uses TRBV11-3 with TRBJ2-1; TRBD2 might be the D (5 bases). CDR3 length: 15 residues. Trimming took 0 bases from V and 8 from J, leaving 14 bases between them. Germline values: CDR1 SGHNT, CDR2 YENEEA. CDR3 sequence (DNA): TGTGCCAGCAGCTTAGATGGTGCGGGTAGCTATGAGCAGTTCTTC. Its translation: CASSLDGAGSYEQFF.

V usage is TRBV7-2 and J usage is TRBJ1-2; 8 bases are shared with TRBD1. Germline V gene sequence: CDR1 SGHTA, CDR2 FQGNSA. The CDR3 extends over 16 amino acids. Trimming took 1 base from V and 4 from J; bases not matched to a gene: 8. CDR3 protein: CASSLGVRQGTYGYTF. The CDR3 nucleotides read TGTGCCAGCAGCTTAGGGGTCCGACAGGGGACCTATGGCTACACCTTC.

V usage is TRBV28 and J usage is TRBJ2-1; 9 bases fit TRBD2. J lost 15 bases, V lost 4 bases, and 4 bases had no gene match. The CDR3 covers 11 residues. CDR1 is MDHEN, CDR2 SYDVKM, per germline. This chain's CDR3 is CASSSGTSRFF. In DNA, the CDR3 is TGTGCCAGCAGTTCCGGGACTAGCAGGTTCTTC.

The V call is TRBV13, the J call TRBJ2-3, with 9 positions matching TRBD1. The CDR3 loop spans 15 amino acids. The germline V gene encodes CDR1 PRHDT and CDR2 FYEKMQ (reference sequence). Trimming at V came to 5 bases and at J to 3 bases, leaving 6 bases not matched to a gene. The CDR3 DNA reads as TGTGCCAGCAGCCGGGACAGGGCAACGACAGATACGCAGTATTTT. Its protein product is CASSRDRATTDTQYF.

The V gene is TRBV2, the J gene TRBJ2-6, with 8 bases that match TRBD1. The V segment lost 7 bases and the J segment 2 bases; nucleotides outside the gene matches: 4. The CDR3 spans 15 residues. CDR1 is SNHLY and CDR2 is FYNNEI in the germline V gene. The CDR3 coding sequence is TGTGCCAGCAAGCAGGGGGCGCCTGGGGCCAACGTCCTGACTTTC. Residues: CASKQGAPGANVLTF.

The chain uses TRBV10-3 and TRBJ1-5; 10 positions agree with TRBD1. Germline V gene lookup returns CDR1 ENHRY and CDR2 SYGVKD. V gave up 10 bases and J gave up 3 bases; unmatched junction bases: 6. This CDR3 is 14 amino acids long. CDR3 DNA: TGTGCCAGCGGGACAGGGGCGAACAATCAGCCCCAGCATTTT. It encodes CASGTGANNQPQHF.

A single count supports this clone. The rearrangement uses TRBV10-2 and TRBJ1-1, with D maybe TRBD1 (6 bases). Germline assignment: CDR1 WSHSY and CDR2 SAAADI. The CDR3 is made up of 13 amino acids. V lost 7 bases and J 3 bases, leaving 12 bases between the germline ends. The CDR3 here is CASTDYRDTEAFF. As DNA, the CDR3 is TGCGCCAGCACCGACTACAGGGACACTGAAGCTTTCTTT.